This TCR beta chain was retrieved from a study of T cell changes during pregnancy in multiple sclerosis. Here immunoSEQ multiplex PCR was the method, and the copy in TCRdb shows in-frame clones only, minus some. The table lists 85,000 to 130,000 clones, under 95% of them singletons, with roughly 1.5% in the top ten. The V segment lost 10 bases and the J segment 3 bases; nucleotides outside the gene matches: 6. This CDR3 is built from 13 residues. Germline V gene lookup returns CDR1 LNHDA and CDR2 SQIVND (reference sequence). V is TRBV19 and J is TRBJ1-5; 7 bases align to TRBD1. The clonotype originates from a female donor with multiple sclerosis, enrolled in a pregnancy study. Sample: peripheral blood, taken after pregnancy. The CDR3 bases are TGTGCCACCGCAGGGACAGACAATCAGCCCCAGCATTTT. It yields the protein CATAGTDNQPQHF.